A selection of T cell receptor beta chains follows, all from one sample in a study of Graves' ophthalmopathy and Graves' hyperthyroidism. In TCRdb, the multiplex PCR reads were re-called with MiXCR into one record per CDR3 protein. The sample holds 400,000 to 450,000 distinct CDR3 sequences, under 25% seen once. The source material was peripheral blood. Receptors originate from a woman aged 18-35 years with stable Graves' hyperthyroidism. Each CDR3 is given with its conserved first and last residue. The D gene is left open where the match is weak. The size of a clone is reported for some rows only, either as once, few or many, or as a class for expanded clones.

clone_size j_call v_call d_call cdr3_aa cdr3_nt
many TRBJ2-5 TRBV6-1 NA CASSEWTVETQYF TGTGCCAGCAGTGAATGGACAGTGGAGACCCAGTACTTC
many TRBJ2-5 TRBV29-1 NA CSVETEETQYF TGCAGCGTTGAGACAGAAGAGACCCAGTACTTC
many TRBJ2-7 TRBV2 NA CASSYQGSGYEQYF TGTGCCAGCAGCTATCAGGGGTCAGGCTACGAGCAGTACTTC
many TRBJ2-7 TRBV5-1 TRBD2 CASRNSGNPYEQYF TGCGCCAGCAGGAATAGCGGGAACCCCTACGAGCAGTACTTC
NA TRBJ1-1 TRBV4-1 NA CASSQDQTSWTTNTEAFF TGCGCCAGCAGCCAAGATCAGACTAGCTGGACAACGAACACTGAAGCTTTCTTT
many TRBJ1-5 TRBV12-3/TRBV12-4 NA CASTRRNSNQPQHF TGTGCCAGCACTCGACGGAATAGCAATCAGCCCCAGCATTTT
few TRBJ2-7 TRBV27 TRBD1 CASSSRQGESEQYF TGTGCCAGCAGTTCGCGACAGGGGGAGAGCGAGCAGTACTTC
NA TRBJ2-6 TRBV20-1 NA CSARDSRSGANVLTF TGCAGTGCTAGAGATAGCCGGTCTGGGGCCAACGTCCTGACTTTC
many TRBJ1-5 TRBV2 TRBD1 CASSTGTGDYYSNQPQHF TGTGCCAGCAGTACCGGGACAGGCGATTACTATAGCAATCAGCCCCAGCATTTT
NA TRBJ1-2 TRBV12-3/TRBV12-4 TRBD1 CASRPRDRNYGYTF TGTGCCAGCAGGCCCCGGGACAGGAACTATGGCTACACCTTC
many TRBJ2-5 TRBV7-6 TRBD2 CASRLAGAPSETQYF TGTGCCAGCAGACTAGCGGGAGCGCCCTCTGAGACCCAGTACTTC